One sample yielded the 7 T cell receptor beta chains listed below, sequenced in a study of T cell responses to AZD1222 COVID-19 vaccine. Profiled with immunoSEQ multiplex PCR; TCRdb holds only in-frame clones, not every one. The sample yields 90,000 to 120,000 clones, approximately 86% seen once. Material: peripheral blood, obtained 28 days after the second dose of the MenACWY control vaccine. Receptors originate from an adult who received the MenACWY meningococcal vaccine as a control.

V and J are TRBV21-1 and TRBJ1-5; the tabulated D call, TRBD1, remains unverified against the DNA. TRBV21-1 constitutes a pseudogene. The CDR3 runs 14 residues. The CDR3 DNA follows: TGTGCCAGCAGCAGAGGACAGGGTGCTCAGCCCCAGCATTTT. Its protein product is CASSRGQGAQPQHF.

CDR3 amino acids: CASRWTGNQPQHF. The CDR3 nucleotides are TGTGCCAGCAGGTGGACAGGCAATCAGCCCCAGCATTTT. The chain recombines TRBV12-3 or TRBV12-4 with TRBJ1-5; D possibly corresponds to TRBD1 (6 bases). Trimming stripped 6 bases from V and 2 bases from J, with 8 bases between. CDR3 size: 13 residues.

The J gene is TRBJ1-5, the V gene TRBV5-4; D gene uncertain. The CDR3 length is 13 residues. Trimming cost V 4 bases and J 7 bases, with 12 bases left between them. CDR1 and CDR2 (germline): SGHNT, YYREEE (reference sequence). DNA for the CDR3: TGTGCCAGCAGCCCCTTACCGGGACAGCCCCAGCATTTT. It codes for CASSPLPGQPQHF. Variable domain in full (rest from reference TRBV5-4 and TRBJ1-5): ETGVTQSPTHLIKTRGQQVTLRCSSQSGHNTVSWYQQALGQGPQFIFQYYREEENGRGNFPPRFSGLQFPNYSSELNVNALELDDSALYLCASSPLPGQPQHFGDGTRLSIL.

The chain uses TRBV5-1 and TRBJ2-2, with no clear D. V was cut by 3 bases and J by 6 bases, with 9 bases left in between. Looked up from germline, CDR1 is SGHRS and CDR2 is YFSETQ. The CDR3 has 13 residues. The CDR3 DNA sequence: TGCGCCAGCAGCTCGGCTCCCGCCGGGGAGCTGTTTTTT. Translation gives CASSSAPAGELFF.

The chain is built from TRBV3-1 (or the pseudogene TRBV3-2) and TRBJ2-7; the match to TRBD1 covers 12 bases. The CDR3 sequence is 15 residues long. Germline trimming cut 7 bases from V and 5 bases from J; bases unmatched to any gene: 9. Germline V lookup: CDR1 LGHDT, CDR2 YNNKEL (reference sequence). The CDR3 is CASNVGGTGGNEQYF. In DNA, the CDR3 is TGTGCCAGCAACGTAGGCGGGACAGGGGGCAACGAGCAGTACTTC.

This sequence joins TRBV14 and TRBJ1-1; D is perhaps TRBD1 (6 bases). The CDR3 runs 16 residues. CDR1 SGHDN and CDR2 FVKESK come from the germline V gene. The V end was cut by 2 bases, the J end by 2 bases, with 15 bases between. CDR3 sequence reads: CASSQMTGLINTEAFF. CDR3 nucleotide sequence: TGTGCCAGCAGCCAAATGACAGGACTAATCAACACTGAAGCTTTCTTT.

The chain employs TRBV7-2 and TRBJ2-7; TRBD2 is a possible D gene (7 bases). This CDR3 has 15 residues. V was cut by 1 base and J by 1 base, with 11 bases left in between. The germline gives CDR1 SGHTA, CDR2 FQGNSA. Written as DNA, the CDR3 is TGTGCCAGCAGCTTAGACGGGGGGACATCCTACGAGCAGTACTTC. Protein product: CASSLDGGTSYEQYF. Full variable domain (outside the CDR3, taken from reference TRBV7-2 and TRBJ2-7): GAGVSQSPSNKVTEKGKDVELRCDPISGHTALYWYRQSLGQGLEFLIYFQGNSAPDKSGLPSDRFSAERTGGSVSTLTIQRTQQEDSAVYLCASSLDGGTSYEQYFGPGTRLTVT.